This T cell receptor beta chain was retrieved from a study of blood T cell repertoires in COVID-19. Study details: Sites in the United States, Italy and Spain provided acute and convalescent COVID-19 samples.

The assay was immunoSEQ multiplex PCR, and TCRdb's table has in-frame clones only and misses some. The data hold 200,000 to 300,000 clones, with around 86% observed a single time. Participants were placed into cohorts based on the clinical history they reported. The CDR3 is 15 amino acids. Germline CDR1 is SGHAT and CDR2 is FQNNGV. After removal of 3 bases from V and 0 bases from J, the junction contained 4 bases not matched to a gene. The sequence came from a woman under 30 who had recovered from COVID-19. This chain uses TRBV11-2 with TRBJ1-2; TRBD1 matches at 7 bases. Sequencing was performed on PBMCs or T cells enriched from blood (not recorded which). The CDR3 sequence is CASSFGTAANYGYTF. The CDR3 DNA is TGTGCCAGCAGCTTTGGGACAGCAGCTAACTATGGCTACACCTTC.